One and the same sample provided the 9 T cell receptor beta chains below, sequenced in a study of blood T cell repertoires in COVID-19. TCRdb keeps only in-frame clones here, not all; method: immunoSEQ multiplex PCR. The sample has 130,000 to 150,000 clones; 84% are singletons. What was sequenced was peripheral blood. The receptors here all came from a human donor in a cohort sampled during active COVID-19.

This clone showed up just a few times. Mismatch with germline at one junction end may stem from a read error. The gene calls are TRBV6-1 and TRBJ2-2, with 8 bases identical to TRBD1. The CDR3 runs to 16 residues. Germline V CDR1 and CDR2: MNHNS, SASEGT. The CDR3 region has the DNA TGTGCCAGCAGCGAAGGACAGGGAAGGAACACCGGGGAGCTGTTTTTT. This sequence encodes CASSEGQGRNTGELFF.

The J gene is TRBJ2-7, the V gene TRBV6-5, with D possibly being TRBD1 (6 bases). CDR3 length: 15 residues. CDR1 and CDR2 from the germline V gene are MNHEY and SVGAGI. The V end lost 2 bases, the J end lost 0 bases, and 11 bases lay between the germline ends. DNA of the CDR3: TGTGCCAGCAGTTACGGGGGCGTTAGCTCCTACGAGCAGTACTTC. Translated, it gives CASSYGGVSSYEQYF.

The rearrangement uses TRBV3-1 (or the pseudogene TRBV3-2) and TRBJ2-7, with 9 bases identical to TRBD1. CDR1 and CDR2 from the germline V gene are LGHDT and YNNKEL (reference sequence). V was clipped by 2 bases and J by 2 bases; unmatched bases: 7. CDR3 length: 16 amino acids. CDR3 loop: CASSQLPGQGTYEQYF. CDR3 bases: TGTGCCAGCAGCCAATTACCGGGACAGGGTACCTACGAGCAGTACTTC.

As DNA, the CDR3 is TGTGCCAGCAGTGAAGCGTTGAGGGTCTCGGCAGCTTTCTTT. Its protein product is CASSEALRVSAAFF. The chain has TRBV2 and TRBJ1-1; D unclear. CDR1 SNHLY and CDR2 FYNNEI come from the germline V gene. The CDR3 is made up of 14 amino acids. Trimming shortened V by 0 bases and J by 10 bases, and 15 bases separated the two germline ends.

This clone was counted a single time. The chain couples TRBV11-2 to TRBJ1-2; D possibly corresponds to TRBD1 (5 bases). CDR1 SGHAT and CDR2 FQNNGV come from the germline V gene. CDR3 size: 16 residues. V was clipped by 5 bases and J by 0 bases, with 16 bases between them. The CDR3 DNA reads as TGTGCCAGCAGCCCGCACAGGCTTTTAGCTAACTATGGCTACACCTTC. Its protein is CASSPHRLLANYGYTF.

The chain's CDR3 is CASMGGFGNTIYF. The CDR3 bases are TGTGCCAGTATGGGGGGATTTGGAAACACCATATATTTT. The V and J genes are TRBV19 and TRBJ1-3, with D possibly being TRBD1 (5 bases). Per the germline V gene, CDR1 is LNHDA and CDR2 is SQIVND (reference sequence). Trimming cost V 7 bases and J 3 bases, with 10 bases left between them. CDR3 length: 13 amino acids. Drawing the rest from reference TRBV19 and TRBJ1-3, the complete variable domain is DGGITQSPKYLFRKEGQNVTLSCEQNLNHDAMYWYRQDPGQGLRLIYYSQIVNDFQKGDIAEGYSVSREKKESFPLTVTSAQKNPTAFYLCASMGGFGNTIYFGEGSWLTVV.

This chain links TRBV6-5 with TRBJ1-1, with D maybe TRBD1 (5 bases). The CDR3 is 14 residues long. V was cut by 2 bases and J by 1 base, with 8 bases left in between. CDR1 MNHEY and CDR2 SVGAGI come from the germline V gene. For the CDR3, the DNA is TGTGCCAGCAGTTACGGGGGGGGGAACACTGAAGCTTTCTTT. Its protein product is CASSYGGGNTEAFF.

This clone is a singleton in its sample. The chain recombines TRBV4-1 with TRBJ2-1; TRBD2 matches at 9 bases. After removal of 4 bases from V and 2 bases from J, the junction contained 3 bases not matched to a gene. This CDR3 contains 15 residues. Germline V gene lookup returns CDR1 MGHRA and CDR2 YSYEKL. CDR3 amino acids: CASSPVAGAYNEQFF. The DNA for the CDR3 is TGCGCCAGCAGCCCTGTAGCGGGGGCCTACAATGAGCAGTTCTTC.

The V call is TRBV5-6, the J call TRBJ2-6, with 7 nucleotides matching TRBD1. The CDR3 contains 16 residues. Germline CDR1 is SGHDT and CDR2 is YYEEEE. V shed 3 bases, J shed 4 bases, and the junction held 7 bases outside the gene matches. CDR3: CASSWRTGYGANVLTF. Here the CDR3 DNA reads TGTGCCAGCAGCTGGCGGACAGGTTACGGGGCCAACGTCCTGACTTTC.